These T cell receptor beta chains were read from a single sample in a study of T cell responses to AZD1222 COVID-19 vaccine. The method was immunoSEQ multiplex PCR; TCRdb's version includes in-frame clones alone and lacks a portion of them. The table lists tens of thousands of clones, roughly four fifths of them singletons. This specimen consisted of peripheral blood, obtained 28 days after the second AZD1222 dose. These receptors all come from an adult who received the AZD1222 COVID-19 vaccine. Each CDR3 is given with its conserved first and last residue. A D gene is named only where the DNA matches it firmly. Not all rows give a size; the values are once, few, many and, for expanded clones, a class.

clone size: -; D gene: TRBD2; V gene: TRBV28; J gene: TRBJ2-7; CDR3 DNA: TGTGCCAGCAGTTTTATATTCGGCGGGAGGTTTACCTACGAGCAGTACTTC; CDR3 protein: CASSFIFGGRFTYEQYF
clone size: -; D gene: -; V gene: TRBV10-3; J gene: TRBJ1-1; CDR3 DNA: TGTGCCATCAGTGAGTCCCACACTGAAGCTTTCTTT; CDR3 protein: CAISESHTEAFF
clone size: -; D gene: TRBD1; V gene: TRBV5-1; J gene: TRBJ1-6; CDR3 DNA: TGCGCCAGCAGAGACGGGACAGTCCATAATTCACCCCTCCACTTT; CDR3 protein: CASRDGTVHNSPLHF
clone size: -; D gene: -; V gene: TRBV9; J gene: TRBJ1-6; CDR3 DNA: TGTGCCAGCAGCCTAGACTCGTCACCCCTCCACTTT; CDR3 protein: CASSLDSSPLHF
clone size: -; D gene: TRBD2; V gene: TRBV6-4; J gene: TRBJ2-5; CDR3 DNA: TGTGCCAGCAGCCCCAATGCCGGGGGGGAGACCCAGTACTTC; CDR3 protein: CASSPNAGGETQYF
clone size: -; D gene: -; V gene: TRBV4-2; J gene: TRBJ1-6; CDR3 DNA: TGTGCCAGCAGCCAAGCGGCGTCGGCGAATTCACCCCTCCACTTT; CDR3 protein: CASSQAASANSPLHF
clone size: -; D gene: -; V gene: TRBV28; J gene: TRBJ2-5; CDR3 DNA: TGTGCCAGCAGCCGGGATAACAGCTTCCAAGAGACCCAGTACTTC; CDR3 protein: CASSRDNSFQETQYF
clone size: -; D gene: TRBD2; V gene: TRBV11-2; J gene: TRBJ2-7; CDR3 DNA: TGTGCCAGCAGCTTACCCCCGGGACTAGCGGGAGATCTCTACGAGCAGTACTTC; CDR3 protein: CASSLPPGLAGDLYEQYF
clone size: -; D gene: TRBD1; V gene: TRBV28; J gene: TRBJ1-2; CDR3 DNA: TGTGCCAGCAGTCTACGGACAGGTTACTATGGCTACACCTTC; CDR3 protein: CASSLRTGYYGYTF
clone size: -; D gene: TRBD1; V gene: TRBV19; J gene: TRBJ1-2; CDR3 DNA: TGTGCCAGTAAAAGACAGGGGGCCATGGGTGGCTACACCTTC; CDR3 protein: CASKRQGAMGGYTF
clone size: once; D gene: -; V gene: TRBV7-6; J gene: TRBJ2-7; CDR3 DNA: TGTGCCAGCAGCCCAGTCCTTACTAGCCGTAATTACGAGCAGTACTTC; CDR3 protein: CASSPVLTSRNYEQYF
clone size: -; D gene: TRBD1; V gene: TRBV14; J gene: TRBJ1-1; CDR3 DNA: TGTGCCAGCAGCCAAGTACGGACCGGGACAGGTGAAGCTTTCTTT; CDR3 protein: CASSQVRTGTGEAFF
clone size: -; D gene: TRBD2; V gene: TRBV2; J gene: TRBJ2-7; CDR3 DNA: TGTGCCAGCAAAGGGACTAGCGTGGACGAGCAGTACTTC; CDR3 protein: CASKGTSVDEQYF
clone size: -; D gene: -; V gene: TRBV28; J gene: TRBJ1-6; CDR3 DNA: TGTGCCTCAATGGAGGGGTTTAGCTCCTATAATTCACCCCTCCACTTT; CDR3 protein: CASMEGFSSYNSPLHF
clone size: -; D gene: -; V gene: TRBV27; J gene: TRBJ2-1; CDR3 DNA: TGTGCCAGCAGTCCTTCCGGGACCCACAATGAGCAGTTCTTC; CDR3 protein: CASSPSGTHNEQFF
clone size: -; D gene: -; V gene: TRBV28; J gene: TRBJ2-1; CDR3 DNA: TGTGCCAGCAGTTTCCTTCTCGCGGGACAAAAAAATGAGCAGTTCTTC; CDR3 protein: CASSFLLAGQKNEQFF
clone size: -; D gene: -; V gene: TRBV12-5; J gene: TRBJ1-2; CDR3 DNA: TGTGCTAGTGGTTCCCCGGGAAGCTATGGCTACACCTTC; CDR3 protein: CASGSPGSYGYTF
clone size: -; D gene: TRBD1; V gene: TRBV6-5; J gene: TRBJ1-2; CDR3 DNA: TGTGCCAGCAGTCGGACAGGGATGGGCTACACCTTC; CDR3 protein: CASSRTGMGYTF
clone size: once; D gene: -; V gene: TRBV7-2; J gene: TRBJ2-1; CDR3 DNA: TGTGCCAGCAGCTCGCACCTGGTTCGCAATGAGCAGTTCTTC; CDR3 protein: CASSSHLVRNEQFF
clone size: -; D gene: -; V gene: TRBV12-3/TRBV12-4; J gene: TRBJ1-2; CDR3 DNA: TGTGCCAGCAGTTTAGGGGGTGGCTACACCTTC; CDR3 protein: CASSLGGGYTF
clone size: -; D gene: -; V gene: TRBV19; J gene: TRBJ2-1; CDR3 DNA: TGTGCCAGTAGTATTCGAGATAACAATGAGCAGTTCTTC; CDR3 protein: CASSIRDNNEQFF
clone size: -; D gene: TRBD1; V gene: TRBV18; J gene: TRBJ2-7; CDR3 DNA: TGTGCCAGCTCAAAAAAGACAGGGCTACGGGGCGACGAGCAGTACTTC; CDR3 protein: CASSKKTGLRGDEQYF
clone size: few; D gene: -; V gene: TRBV6-1; J gene: TRBJ1-2; CDR3 DNA: TGTGCCAGCAGTGAAGCTGGAGGGTTTTATGGCTACACCTTC; CDR3 protein: CASSEAGGFYGYTF
clone size: -; D gene: TRBD1; V gene: TRBV25-1; J gene: TRBJ2-1; CDR3 DNA: TGTGCCAGCAGTCGTGACAGGGGATCCTACAATGAGCAGTTCTTC; CDR3 protein: CASSRDRGSYNEQFF
clone size: once; D gene: -; V gene: TRBV4-3; J gene: TRBJ2-7; CDR3 DNA: TGCGCCAGCAGCCACGGTAGCGGCTCCTACGAGCAGTACTTC; CDR3 protein: CASSHGSGSYEQYF
clone size: -; D gene: -; V gene: TRBV27; J gene: TRBJ2-7; CDR3 DNA: TGTGCCAGCAGTCCACCTCGGACAGCCCTTTACGAGCAGTACTTC; CDR3 protein: CASSPPRTALYEQYF
clone size: -; D gene: TRBD1; V gene: TRBV6-5; J gene: TRBJ1-5; CDR3 DNA: TGTGCCAGCAGTCGGGACAGCGGGCCGCAGCCCCAGCATTTT; CDR3 protein: CASSRDSGPQPQHF
clone size: -; D gene: -; V gene: TRBV28; J gene: TRBJ1-5; CDR3 DNA: TGTGCCAGCAGTTTAGGGCGGACGGCTTATCAGCCCCAGCATTTT; CDR3 protein: CASSLGRTAYQPQHF
clone size: -; D gene: -; V gene: TRBV28; J gene: TRBJ2-7; CDR3 DNA: TGTGCCAGCAGTTTATCGGCGGGCAGGCGTCGGGAGCAGTACTTC; CDR3 protein: CASSLSAGRRREQYF
clone size: -; D gene: -; V gene: TRBV4-1; J gene: TRBJ1-6; CDR3 DNA: TGCGCCAGCAGCCAAGAAGTAGGCGGATCCTATAATTCACCCCTCCACTTT; CDR3 protein: CASSQEVGGSYNSPLHF
clone size: -; D gene: -; V gene: TRBV5-1; J gene: TRBJ1-1; CDR3 DNA: TGCGCCAGCAGCTTGGCGCAGGCGGCTGAAGCTTTCTTT; CDR3 protein: CASSLAQAAEAFF
clone size: -; D gene: -; V gene: TRBV5-4; J gene: TRBJ2-6; CDR3 DNA: TGTGCCAGCAGCTTGGTCGGCAGGGGACCTACTGGGGCCAACGTCCTGACTTTC; CDR3 protein: CASSLVGRGPTGANVLTF
clone size: -; D gene: TRBD1; V gene: TRBV2; J gene: TRBJ1-1; CDR3 DNA: TGTGCCAGCAGACCACCCACAGGGGGCACTGAAGCTTTCTTT; CDR3 protein: CASRPPTGGTEAFF